Listed here are 17 T cell receptor beta chains from one sample, sequenced in a study of regulatory T cells in long-lasting Graves disease. Libraries of TCR beta came from iRepertoire HTBI primers plus Arm-PCR of CDR3 regions. One entry per CDR3 protein results from TCRdb running MiXCR on the multiplex PCR reads. The table lists roughly 430,000 distinct CDR3 sequences, 21% of them singletons. Time point noted: persistent/refractory GD, antithyroid drugs over 5 years with positive TRAb. The TCR library used RNA extracted from PBMCs. The specimen was peripheral blood mononuclear cells (PBMCs), collected when the disease was refractory, from a patient treated with antithyroid drugs. These receptor sequences come from a female donor with Graves disease.

This clonotype was detected ten times or more. The rearrangement links TRBV2 to TRBJ1-4; perhaps TRBD1 as D (5 bases). Germline V gives CDR1 SNHLY, CDR2 FYNNEI. This CDR3 is built from 15 residues. The ends were cut back, 7 bases at V and 2 bases at J, with 14 bases in the middle. The DNA of the CDR3 is TGTGCCAGCAAAGGGGACTTGGGGACTAATGAAAAACTGTTTTTT. As protein: CASKGDLGTNEKLFF.

A note on this clonotype: This may stem from a read error, because a much larger clone lies one nucleotide away. The rearrangement joins TRBV20-1 to TRBJ2-5; D might be TRBD2 (5 bases). The CDR3 runs 15 residues. CDR1 DFQATT and CDR2 SNEGSKA come from the germline V gene (reference sequence). V was clipped by 3 bases and J by 8 bases, with 22 bases between them. CDR3 loop: CSASRGLARSGTQYF. DNA for the CDR3: TGCAGTGCTAGTCGTGGGCTAGCCAGGTCGGGAACCCAGTACTTC.

The chain recombines TRBV5-6 with TRBJ2-7, with 10 bases identical to TRBD1. Germline V CDR1 and CDR2: SGHDT, YYEEEE. This CDR3 region has 14 residues. V shed 4 bases, J shed 5 bases, and the junction held 6 bases outside the gene matches. In nucleotides, the CDR3 is TGTGCCAGCAGCGAACGGGACAGGGGCGACGAGCAGTACTTC. As protein: CASSERDRGDEQYF.

There are a few counts of this clonotype. The chain is built from TRBV20-1 and TRBJ2-7; 7 bases agree with TRBD1. Per the germline V gene, CDR1 is DFQATT and CDR2 is SNEGSKA (reference sequence). The junction had 9 bases not matched to a gene; V was cut back by 4 bases and J by 3 bases. The length of the CDR3 is 14 residues. CDR3 sequence: CSATVRDSGYEQYF. The CDR3, as DNA: TGCAGTGCTACTGTCCGGGACAGCGGCTACGAGCAGTACTTC.

Many counts were recorded for this clonotype. CDR3 DNA: TGTGCCAGCAGTTTAGGGGTCACCGGGGAGCTGTTTTTT. Translated, it gives CASSLGVTGELFF. This chain uses TRBV28 with TRBJ2-2; D call uncertain. V was cut by 2 bases and J by 4 bases, with 5 bases left in between. The germline CDR1 and CDR2 sequences are MDHEN and SYDVKM. This CDR3 is built from 13 residues.

V and J are TRBV27 and TRBJ2-7; D uncertain. The CDR3 totals 14 residues. The V and J ends lost 7 bases and 0 bases respectively, with 13 bases between them. Germline V gene data show CDR1 as MNHEY and CDR2 as SMNVEV (reference sequence). CDR3 amino acids: CASTAILSSYEQYF. Here the CDR3 DNA reads TGTGCCAGCACTGCGATCCTTAGCTCCTACGAGCAGTACTTC.

J is TRBJ1-1 and V is TRBV2; 12 bases align to TRBD1. CDR3 length equals 16 residues. Germline V gene lookup returns CDR1 SNHLY and CDR2 FYNNEI. V was pared by 6 bases and J by 8 bases, with 13 bases of the junction left unmatched. The CDR3 nucleotides read TGTGCCAGCAGCGGTTGGGACAGGGGGCTTTTGCCCGAAGCTTTCTTT. Its translation is CASSGWDRGLLPEAFF.

CDR3 protein: CASSLAGGTEAWDEQYF. The CDR3 nucleotides read TGTGCCAGCAGCTTAGCGGGGGGGACGGAGGCCTGGGACGAGCAGTACTTC. The chain is built from TRBV7-8 and TRBJ2-7; 7 bases match TRBD2. From germline, CDR1 is SGHVS and CDR2 FQNEAQ. Germline trimming cut 0 bases from V and 5 bases from J; bases unmatched to any gene: 13. CDR3 length equals 17 residues.

This clonotype showed up many times. The chain is built from TRBV2 and TRBJ2-7, with D possibly called TRBD1 or TRBD2 (5 bases each). This CDR3 has 20 residues. Germline loops: CDR1 SNHLY, CDR2 FYNNEI. Trimming took off 4 bases at V and 2 bases at J, with 30 bases between the two ends. The CDR3 loop reads CASSGRPGPGRLAFTYEQYF. In DNA form, the CDR3 reads TGTGCCAGCAGTGGCCGTCCGGGACCAGGTAGACTCGCATTTACCTACGAGCAGTACTTC.

This clonotype was counted many times. This chain joins TRBV6-1 and TRBJ1-5; 7 positions match TRBD1. The CDR3 has 14 amino acids. V gave up 6 bases and J gave up 5 bases; unmatched junction bases: 7. Germline loops: CDR1 MNHNS, CDR2 SASEGT. This chain's CDR3 is CASRGEGAHQPQHF. In nucleotides, the CDR3 is TGTGCCAGCAGGGGGGAGGGGGCGCATCAGCCCCAGCATTTT.

The chain joins TRBV3-1 to TRBJ2-1, with D perhaps TRBD2 (6 bases). The CDR3 runs to 15 residues. Looked up from germline, CDR1 is LGHDT and CDR2 is YNNKEL (reference sequence). Trimming shortened V by 4 bases and J by 0 bases, and 10 bases separated the two germline ends. The CDR3 DNA is TGTGCCAGCAGCCGTGCGGGAAGCTCCTACAATGAGCAGTTCTTC. It codes for CASSRAGSSYNEQFF.

This chain uses TRBV5-1 with TRBJ1-4; D perhaps matches TRBD1 (5 bases). Germline CDR1 and CDR2: SGHRS and YFSETQ. Trimming removed 1 base from V and 8 bases from J, with 15 bases in between. This CDR3 is 15 amino acids long. In DNA form, the CDR3 reads TGCGCCAGCAGCTTGTACGTTCGAGGGGAAGAAAAACTGTTTTTT. This codes for CASSLYVRGEEKLFF. Supplemented by reference TRBV5-1 and TRBJ1-4, the full variable domain reads KAGVTQTPRYLIKTRGQQVTLSCSPISGHRSVSWYQQTPGQGLQFLFEYFSETQRNKGNFPGRFSGRQFSNSRSEMNVSTLELGDSALYLCASSLYVRGEEKLFFGSGTQLSVL.

This clonotype was picked up a small number of times. The chain employs TRBV4-1 and TRBJ2-5; D possibly uses TRBD1 or TRBD2 (5 bases each). Germline loops: CDR1 MGHRA, CDR2 YSYEKL. Trimming cost V 4 bases and J 1 base, with 16 bases left between them. CDR3 length equals 16 residues. CDR3 sequence reads: CASSPQGALAQETQYF. The CDR3 DNA sequence: TGCGCCAGCAGCCCCCAGGGCGCCCTAGCCCAAGAGACCCAGTACTTC.

V usage is TRBV19 and J usage is TRBJ2-7; D is unclear. The CDR3 sequence is 14 residues long. Trimming pared 2 bases from V and 6 bases from J, leaving 14 bases between. CDR1 LNHDA and CDR2 SQIVND come from the germline V gene (reference sequence). This chain's CDR3 is CASSINQPRGEQYF. Here the CDR3 DNA reads TGTGCCAGTAGTATAAATCAACCACGCGGCGAGCAGTACTTC.

This clonotype was counted between two and nine times. This rearrangement joins TRBV7-2 to TRBJ2-7; TRBD1 aligns across 9 bases. Germline trimming cut 4 bases from V and 4 bases from J; bases unmatched to any gene: 8. The CDR3 consists of 15 residues. CDR1 and CDR2 from the germline V gene are SGHTA and FQGNSA. CDR3 protein: CASSWTGAPAYEQYF. The CDR3 DNA follows: TGTGCCAGCAGCTGGACAGGGGCGCCGGCGTACGAGCAGTACTTC.

This chain links TRBV6-1 with TRBJ1-1; 9 bases map to TRBD1. The CDR3 runs 15 residues. Germline-derived CDR1 and CDR2 are MNHNS and SASEGT. The trim removed 6 bases at V and 5 bases at J, leaving 10 bases unmatched. DNA for the CDR3: TGTGCCAGCAGCTGGGGACAGGGAGGACGGACTGAAGCTTTCTTT. Translation: CASSWGQGGRTEAFF.

This clonotype was picked up many times. The chain joins TRBV28 to TRBJ2-5, with 7 nucleotides matching TRBD1. The CDR3 consists of 15 residues. Germline V gene data show CDR1 as MDHEN and CDR2 as SYDVKM. V was clipped by 3 bases and J by 1 base; unmatched bases: 5. DNA of the CDR3: TGTGCCAGCAGTTTGAGGGGGCGCGCCCAAGAGACCCAGTACTTC. This codes for CASSLRGRAQETQYF.